The TCR beta chain described here comes from a study of shared clonotypes between healthy human individuals. This table comes from immunoSEQ multiplex PCR, and its TCRdb copy is limited to in-frame clones, with some not included. The sample includes about 650,000 clones, 95% to 96% of them seen just once. Terminally differentiated effector memory CD45RA+ cells were left out of the naive CD8 fraction, which was CD45RO-negative and positively selected for CCR7. Sequences were obtained from naive CD8+ T cells sorted from blood. The receptor was isolated from a woman in her twenties or thirties in good health.

Here the CDR3 DNA reads TGTGCCAGCAGCGCCGCCGGGACCCCGACCTACGAGCAGTACTTC. This encodes CASSAAGTPTYEQYF. The chain combines TRBV11-2 with TRBJ2-7; D may be TRBD1 or TRBD2 (5 bases each). V gave up 5 bases and J gave up 2 bases, with 16 bases separating them. The CDR3 is 15 residues long. Germline CDR1 and CDR2: SGHAT and FQNNGV.